This is a list of T cell receptor beta chains from one sample in a study of post-analysis software for immune sequencing data. MiXCR, run by TCRdb on the PCR reads, gives a single entry per CDR3 protein. The sample contains hundreds of thousands of distinct CDR3 sequences, roughly 30% of which appear only once. Sequencing was performed on blood. The receptors stem from a girl aged 5-17 years with multiple sclerosis. The CDR3 runs from the conserved cysteine through the conserved F or W. D genes are given only for firm matches. Not all rows give a size; the values are once, few, many and, for expanded clones, a class.

>TRBV5-6|13|NA|NA|TRBJ2-3
TGTGCCAGCAGCCCACCAGGGGCAGATACGCAGTATTTT
CASSPPGADTQYF
>TRBV14|18|NA|NA|TRBJ1-1
TGTGCCAGCAGTTTTATGAAGATGGCAGGCACTTCGAACACTGAAGCTTTCTTT
CASSFMKMAGTSNTEAFF
>TRBV28|15|NA|few|TRBJ1-5
TGTGCCAGCAGTTTCCGGAGTAGGGCCAATCAGCCCCAGCATTTT
CASSFRSRANQPQHF
>TRBV11-2|16|TRBD2|NA|TRBJ2-1
TGTGCCAGCAGCTCTACGTGGGGGGGATCCTACAATGAGCAGTTCTTC
CASSSTWGGSYNEQFF
>TRBV9|17|TRBD1|NA|TRBJ1-2
TGTGCCAGCAGCGTGGGAGGGACAGCCCAACCGCTCTATGGCTACACCTTC
CASSVGGTAQPLYGYTF
>TRBV27|13|NA|few|TRBJ2-7
TGTGCCAGCAGTTCTACGGGGCCATACGAGCAGTACTTC
CASSSTGPYEQYF
>TRBV5-1|13|NA|NA|TRBJ2-5
TGCGCCAGCAAGAGAGCGGAACAAGAGACCCAGTACTTC
CASKRAEQETQYF
>TRBV20-1|11|NA|few|TRBJ2-3
TGCAGTGCTAGGGGGGGTGATACGCAGTATTTT
CSARGGDTQYF
>TRBV4-1|16|NA|NA|TRBJ2-5
TGCGCCAACAGCCCGATAGAGTTGGGGGCGGATGAGACCCAGTACTTC
CANSPIELGADETQYF
>TRBV5-4|14|NA|NA|TRBJ2-5
TGTGCCAGCAGCTCTCCGGGCCTGAGGGAGACCCAGTACTTC
CASSSPGLRETQYF
>TRBV15|12|NA|NA|TRBJ1-1
TGTGCCACCAGCAGAGTGGGGACTGAAGCTTTCTTT
CATSRVGTEAFF
>TRBV29-1|13|NA|NA|TRBJ1-2
TGCAGCGTTGAGAAGCAGGGGTGGGGAGGCTACACCTTC
CSVEKQGWGGYTF
>TRBV6-2/TRBV6-3|14|TRBD1|NA|TRBJ2-1
TGTGCCAGCAGTTACTGGGACAGGGGTCATGAGCAGTTCTTC
CASSYWDRGHEQFF
>TRBV6-6|13|TRBD1|few|TRBJ1-2
TGTGCCACGTCGCAGGGGGACAGGGATGGCTACACCTTC
CATSQGDRDGYTF
>TRBV9|12|NA|few|TRBJ1-2
TGTGCCAGCAGCGCCTCGGGAGATGGCTACACCTTC
CASSASGDGYTF
>TRBV5-1|14|NA|NA|TRBJ2-1
TGCGCCAGCAGCCAAGGGACGGTGATCAATGAGCAGTTCTTC
CASSQGTVINEQFF
>TRBV7-2|14|NA|NA|TRBJ2-5
TGTGCCAGCAGCTTAGAATACGGGACAAAGGAGCAGTACTTC
CASSLEYGTKEQYF
>TRBV6-2/TRBV6-3|20|NA|NA|TRBJ2-3
TGTGCCAGCACCGACACCGGACAGGACTCTTGGGGGGATAGCACAGATACGCAGTATTTT
CASTDTGQDSWGDSTDTQYF
>TRBV9|14|NA|few|TRBJ1-6
TGTGCCAGCAGCGTAGACCTACAGGATTCACCCCTCCACTTT
CASSVDLQDSPLHF
>TRBV11-1|15|NA|few|TRBJ2-3
TGTGCCAGCAGCCGGATGGGGGCCGAGACAGATACGCAGTATTTT
CASSRMGAETDTQYF
>TRBV12-3/TRBV12-4|18|TRBD2|few|TRBJ2-1
TGTGCCAGCAGACCCACCCGGTGGAGCGGGGGAGTCCCCAATGAGCAGTTCTTC
CASRPTRWSGGVPNEQFF
>TRBV6-2/TRBV6-3|16|TRBD2|once|TRBJ2-1
TGTGCCAACAGCCTAACGGTAGCGGGGAACTCCAATGAGCAGTTCTTC
CANSLTVAGNSNEQFF
>TRBV7-2|15|TRBD1|few|TRBJ2-7
TGTGCCAGCAGCTCCCGTATCAGGGGGCGCTACGAGCAGTACTTC
CASSSRIRGRYEQYF
>TRBV7-9|15|TRBD2|NA|TRBJ2-5
TGTGCCAGCAGCTTCAGCGGGGGGCGAACAGAGACCCAGTACTTC
CASSFSGGRTETQYF
>TRBV24-1|14|NA|NA|TRBJ2-3
TGTGCCACCAGCAGACACTCTAGCACAGATACGCAGTATTTT
CATSRHSSTDTQYF
>TRBV6-2/TRBV6-3|16|TRBD2|NA|TRBJ2-3
TGTGCCAGCAGTTCCTGGCGGGGGGGCCTTGGAGATACGCAGTATTTT
CASSSWRGGLGDTQYF
>TRBV24-1|13|NA|NA|TRBJ2-1
TGTGCCACCAGTCCCGGGGCCAGGGGCGAGCAGTTCTTC
CATSPGARGEQFF
>TRBV7-9|15|TRBD1|few|TRBJ2-7
TGTGCCAGCAGCCTTGCCGGGACAGGGGCCTACGAGCAGTACTTC
CASSLAGTGAYEQYF
>TRBV7-3|14|NA|NA|TRBJ2-5
TGTGCCAGCAGCTCCTCAGGGGAACAAGAGACCCAGTACTTC
CASSSSGEQETQYF
>TRBV7-9|16|NA|NA|TRBJ2-7
TGTGCCAACACACATTCGACCCCTGGGGGCTCCTACGAGCAGTACTTC
CANTHSTPGGSYEQYF
>TRBV12-5|21|TRBD2|NA|TRBJ2-1
TGTGCTAGTGGTTTGGTGTTAAGGGGACTAGCGGGGGGGCGTGTCTACAATGAGCAGTTCTTC
CASGLVLRGLAGGRVYNEQFF
>TRBV12-3/TRBV12-4|13|NA|few|TRBJ1-2
TGTGCCAGCAGGGCTGGACTGGGATATGGCTACACCTTC
CASRAGLGYGYTF
>TRBV13|13|NA|NA|TRBJ1-1
TGTGCCAGCAGCCCCTGGGGGGTCACTGAAGCTTTCTTT
CASSPWGVTEAFF
>TRBV27|14|TRBD1|few|TRBJ2-7
TGTGCCAGCAGCATAGTAACAGGGGGCTACGAGCAGTACTTC
CASSIVTGGYEQYF
>TRBV7-2|14|TRBD1|NA|TRBJ2-2
TGTGCCAGCAATAGACAGGGTGTCACCGGGGAGCTGTTTTTT
CASNRQGVTGELFF
>TRBV10-2|18|NA|few|TRBJ2-5
TGCGCCAGCAGTGAGTCGACTCTTGGGGTTTGGTGGAGGGAGACCCAGTACTTC
CASSESTLGVWWRETQYF
>TRBV20-1|11|NA|many|TRBJ2-5
TGCAGTGCTAGCGGGGGAGAGACCCAGTACTTC
CSASGGETQYF
>TRBV2|13|NA|few|TRBJ1-2
TGTGCCAGCAGTGAAAGGGGAGACTATGGCTACACCTTC
CASSERGDYGYTF
>TRBV4-1|16|NA|NA|TRBJ1-6
TGCGCCAGCAGCCAAGGGAGTAGCTCCTATAATTCACCCCTCCACTTT
CASSQGSSSYNSPLHF
>TRBV24-1|16|NA|few|TRBJ2-3
TGTGCCACCAGTGATTTGTCGGAGGGCAGCACAGATACGCAGTATTTT
CATSDLSEGSTDTQYF
>TRBV20-1|14|NA|NA|TRBJ1-5
TGCAGTGCTAGAGATAACGGGGGAGATCAGCCCCAGCATTTT
CSARDNGGDQPQHF
>TRBV20-1|13|NA|few|TRBJ1-1
TGCAGTGCCAGACCAGGGGAAGACACTGAAGCTTTCTTT
CSARPGEDTEAFF
>TRBV7-9|15|NA|NA|TRBJ1-4
TGTGCCAGCAGCTTCGCACCAGCAACTAATGAAAAACTGTTTTTT
CASSFAPATNEKLFF